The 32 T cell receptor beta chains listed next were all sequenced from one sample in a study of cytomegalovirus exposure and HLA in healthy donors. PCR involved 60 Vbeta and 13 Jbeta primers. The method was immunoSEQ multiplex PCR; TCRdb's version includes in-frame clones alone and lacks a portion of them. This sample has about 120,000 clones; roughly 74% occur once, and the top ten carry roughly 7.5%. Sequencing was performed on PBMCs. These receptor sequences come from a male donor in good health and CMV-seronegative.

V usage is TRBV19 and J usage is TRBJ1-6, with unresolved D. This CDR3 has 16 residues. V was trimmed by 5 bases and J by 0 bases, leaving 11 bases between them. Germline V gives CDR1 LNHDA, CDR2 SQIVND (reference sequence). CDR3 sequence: CASSVYSSSYNSPLHF. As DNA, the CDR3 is TGTGCCAGTAGTGTATACTCGAGCTCCTATAATTCACCCCTCCACTTT.

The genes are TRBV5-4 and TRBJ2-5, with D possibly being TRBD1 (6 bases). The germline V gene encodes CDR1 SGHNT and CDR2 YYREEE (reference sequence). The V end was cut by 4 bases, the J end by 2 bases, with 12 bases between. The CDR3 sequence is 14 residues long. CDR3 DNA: TGTGCCAGCAGCCGTTGGACAGAGCAAGAGACCCAGTACTTC. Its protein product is CASSRWTEQETQYF.

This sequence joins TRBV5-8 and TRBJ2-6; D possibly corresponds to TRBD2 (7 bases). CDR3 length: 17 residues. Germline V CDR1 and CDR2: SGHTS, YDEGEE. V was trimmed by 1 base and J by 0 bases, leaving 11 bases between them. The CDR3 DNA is TGTGCCAGCAGCTTGCGGGGGGCCGGCTCTGGGGCCAACGTCCTGACTTTC. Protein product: CASSLRGAGSGANVLTF.

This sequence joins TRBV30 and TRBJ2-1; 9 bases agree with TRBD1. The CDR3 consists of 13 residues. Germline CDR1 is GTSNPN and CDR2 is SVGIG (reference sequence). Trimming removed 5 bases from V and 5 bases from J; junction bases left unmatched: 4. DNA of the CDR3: TGTGCCTGGGAGGGACAGGGTAACAATGAGCAGTTCTTC. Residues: CAWEGQGNNEQFF. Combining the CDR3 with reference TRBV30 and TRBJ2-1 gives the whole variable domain SQTIHQWPATLVQPVGSPLSLECTVEGTSNPNLYWYRQAAGRGLQLLFYSVGIGQISSEVPQNLSASRPQDRQFILSSKKLLLSDSGFYLCAWEGQGNNEQFFGPGTRLTVL.

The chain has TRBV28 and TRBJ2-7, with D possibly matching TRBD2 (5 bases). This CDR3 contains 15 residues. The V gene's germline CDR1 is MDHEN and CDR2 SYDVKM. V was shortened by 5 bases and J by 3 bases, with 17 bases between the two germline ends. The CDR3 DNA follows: TGTGCCAGCAGTGCCCTGTCGGAGGTGGACTACGAGCAGTACTTC. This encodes CASSALSEVDYEQYF.

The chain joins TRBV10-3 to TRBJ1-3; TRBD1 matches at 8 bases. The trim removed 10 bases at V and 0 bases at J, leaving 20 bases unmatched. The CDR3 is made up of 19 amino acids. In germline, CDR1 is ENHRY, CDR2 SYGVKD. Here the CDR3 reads CATRAGTGPPESSGNTIYF. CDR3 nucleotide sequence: TGTGCCACACGAGCCGGGACAGGACCACCGGAGAGCTCTGGAAACACCATATATTTT.

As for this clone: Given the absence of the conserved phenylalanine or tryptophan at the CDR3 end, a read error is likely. The CDR3 nucleotides read TGTGCCAGTAGTAAAGGGGACACAGGCGGTCAGCCCCAGCATTTG. It codes for CASSKGDTGGQPQHL. The chain recombines TRBV19 with TRBJ1-5, with a possible D match to TRBD1 (6 bases). Trimming left V 4 bases short and J 6 bases short, with 16 bases between. The CDR3 spans 15 residues. Germline CDR1 is LNHDA and CDR2 is SQIVND (reference sequence).

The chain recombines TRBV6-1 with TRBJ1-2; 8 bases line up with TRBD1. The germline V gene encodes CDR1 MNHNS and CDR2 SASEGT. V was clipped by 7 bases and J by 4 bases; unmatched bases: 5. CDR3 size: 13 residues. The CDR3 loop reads CASNDGTGYGYTF. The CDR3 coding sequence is TGTGCCAGCAACGACGGGACAGGCTATGGCTACACCTTC.

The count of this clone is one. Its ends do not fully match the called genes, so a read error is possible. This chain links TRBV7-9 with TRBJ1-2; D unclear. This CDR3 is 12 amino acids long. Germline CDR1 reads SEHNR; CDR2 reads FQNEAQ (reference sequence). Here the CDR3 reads CSSSWQDYGYTF. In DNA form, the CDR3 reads TGTTCCAGCAGCTGGCAGGACTATGGCTACACCTTC.

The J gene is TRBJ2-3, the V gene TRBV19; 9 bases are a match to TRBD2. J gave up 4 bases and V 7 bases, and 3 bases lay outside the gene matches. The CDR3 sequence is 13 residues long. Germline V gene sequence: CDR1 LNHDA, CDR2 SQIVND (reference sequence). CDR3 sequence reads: CASTAGGSDTQYF. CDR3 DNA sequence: TGTGCCAGTACGGCGGGAGGGTCAGATACGCAGTATTTT.

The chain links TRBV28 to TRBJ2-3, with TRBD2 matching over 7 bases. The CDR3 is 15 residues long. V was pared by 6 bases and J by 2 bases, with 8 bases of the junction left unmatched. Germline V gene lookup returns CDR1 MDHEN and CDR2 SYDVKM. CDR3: CASSPSGDLTDTQYF. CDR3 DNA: TGTGCCAGCAGCCCGAGCGGGGACCTCACAGATACGCAGTATTTT.

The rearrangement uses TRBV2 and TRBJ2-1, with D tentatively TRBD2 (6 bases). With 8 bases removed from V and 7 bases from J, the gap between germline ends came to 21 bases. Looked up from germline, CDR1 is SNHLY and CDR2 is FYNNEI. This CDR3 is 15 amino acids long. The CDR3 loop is CASLMEGLRVNEQFF. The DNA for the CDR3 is TGTGCCAGCTTGATGGAGGGGTTGCGGGTTAATGAGCAGTTCTTC. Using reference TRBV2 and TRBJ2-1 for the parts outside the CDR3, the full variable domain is EPEVTQTPSHQVTQMGQEVILRCVPISNHLYFYWYRQILGQKVEFLVSFYNNEISEKSEIFDDQFSVERPDGSNFTLKIRSTKLEDSAMYFCASLMEGLRVNEQFFGPGTRLTVL.

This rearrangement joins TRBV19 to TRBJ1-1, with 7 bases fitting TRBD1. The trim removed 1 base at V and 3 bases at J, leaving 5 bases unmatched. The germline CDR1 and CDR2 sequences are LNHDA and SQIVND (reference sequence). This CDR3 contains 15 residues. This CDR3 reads CASSIAAQGYTEAFF. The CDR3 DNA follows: TGTGCCAGTAGTATAGCAGCACAGGGGTACACTGAAGCTTTCTTT.

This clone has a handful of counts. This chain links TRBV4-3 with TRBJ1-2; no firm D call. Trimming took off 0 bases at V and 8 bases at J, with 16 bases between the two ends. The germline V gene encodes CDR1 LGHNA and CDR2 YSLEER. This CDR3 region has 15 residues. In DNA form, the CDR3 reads TGCGCCAGCAGCCAAGACTGGCCGCGGGTACTCGGCTACACCTTC. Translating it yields CASSQDWPRVLGYTF.

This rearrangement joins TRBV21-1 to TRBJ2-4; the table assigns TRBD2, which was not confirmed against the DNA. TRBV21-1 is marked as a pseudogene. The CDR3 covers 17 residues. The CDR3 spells CATKGLAGTLAKNIQYF. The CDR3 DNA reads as TGTGCCACAAAGGGACTAGCGGGGACTCTAGCCAAAAACATTCAGTACTTC.

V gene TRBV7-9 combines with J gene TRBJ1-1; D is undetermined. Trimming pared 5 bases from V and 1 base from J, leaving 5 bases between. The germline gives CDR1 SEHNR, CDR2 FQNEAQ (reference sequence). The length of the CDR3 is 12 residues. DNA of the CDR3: TGTGCCAGCAGCCCTACGAACACTGAAGCTTTCTTT. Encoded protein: CASSPTNTEAFF. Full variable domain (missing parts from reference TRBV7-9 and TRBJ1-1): DTGVSQNPRHKITKRGQNVTFRCDPISEHNRLYWYRQTLGQGPEFLTYFQNEAQLEKSRLLSDRFSAERPKGSFSTLEIQRTEQGDSAMYLCASSPTNTEAFFGQGTRLTVV.

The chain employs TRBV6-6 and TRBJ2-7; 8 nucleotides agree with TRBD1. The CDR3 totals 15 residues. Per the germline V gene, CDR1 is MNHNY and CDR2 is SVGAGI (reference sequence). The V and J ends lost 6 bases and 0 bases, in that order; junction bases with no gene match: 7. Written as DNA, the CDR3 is TGTGCCAGCAGGAATCAGGGGGCCAACTCCTACGAGCAGTACTTC. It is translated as CASRNQGANSYEQYF.

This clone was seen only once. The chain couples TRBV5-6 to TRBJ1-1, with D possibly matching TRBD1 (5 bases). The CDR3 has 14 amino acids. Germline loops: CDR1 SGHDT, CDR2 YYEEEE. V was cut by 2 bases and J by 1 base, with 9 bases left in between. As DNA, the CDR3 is TGTGCCAGCAGCTTTCAGGGAAGGAACACTGAAGCTTTCTTT. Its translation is CASSFQGRNTEAFF.

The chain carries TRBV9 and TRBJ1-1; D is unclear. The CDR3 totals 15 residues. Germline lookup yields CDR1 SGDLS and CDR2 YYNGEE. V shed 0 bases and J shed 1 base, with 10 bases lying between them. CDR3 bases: TGTGCCAGCAGCGTAGGGGCCGGGAGGAACACTGAAGCTTTCTTT. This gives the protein CASSVGAGRNTEAFF.

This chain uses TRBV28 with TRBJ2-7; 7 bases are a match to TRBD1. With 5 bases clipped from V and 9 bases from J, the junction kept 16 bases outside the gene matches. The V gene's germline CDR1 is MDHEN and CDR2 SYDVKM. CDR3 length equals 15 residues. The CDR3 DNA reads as TGTGCCAGCAGTCCCTCCGGGACAGAGGCCCTTGGGCAGTACTTC. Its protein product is CASSPSGTEALGQYF. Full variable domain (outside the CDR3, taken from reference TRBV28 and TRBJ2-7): DVKVTQSSRYLVKRTGEKVFLECVQDMDHENMFWYRQDPGLGLRLIYFSYDVKMKEKGDIPEGYSVSREKKERFSLILESASTNQTSMYLCASSPSGTEALGQYFGPGTRLTVT.

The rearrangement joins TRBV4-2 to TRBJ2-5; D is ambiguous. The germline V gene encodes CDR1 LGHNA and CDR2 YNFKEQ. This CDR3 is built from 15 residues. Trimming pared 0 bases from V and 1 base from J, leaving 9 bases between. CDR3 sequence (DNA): TGTGCCAGCAGCCAAGATGACTCGCTCCAAGAGACCCAGTACTTC. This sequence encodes CASSQDDSLQETQYF.

The CDR3 nucleotides are TGTGCCAGCAGTCTCCACAGGGGGGTATACAATGAGCAGTTCTTC. Its translation is CASSLHRGVYNEQFF. The chain joins TRBV28 to TRBJ2-1; TRBD1 agrees at 8 bases. In germline, CDR1 is MDHEN, CDR2 SYDVKM. This CDR3 contains 15 residues. Trimming at V came to 5 bases and at J to 4 bases, leaving 7 bases not matched to a gene.

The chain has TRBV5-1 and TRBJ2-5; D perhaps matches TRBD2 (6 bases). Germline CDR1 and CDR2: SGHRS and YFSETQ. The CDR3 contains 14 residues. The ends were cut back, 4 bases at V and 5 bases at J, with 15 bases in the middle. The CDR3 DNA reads TGCGCCAGCAGCCTAGCGACGGGCCCGGAGACCCAGTACTTC. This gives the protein CASSLATGPETQYF.

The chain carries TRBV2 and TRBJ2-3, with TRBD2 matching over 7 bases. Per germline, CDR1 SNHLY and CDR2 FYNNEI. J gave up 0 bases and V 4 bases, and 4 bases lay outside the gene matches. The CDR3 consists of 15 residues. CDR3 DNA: TGTGCCAGCAGTGCGGAGGGAGGGAGCACAGATACGCAGTATTTT. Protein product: CASSAEGGSTDTQYF. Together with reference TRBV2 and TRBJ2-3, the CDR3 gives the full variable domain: EPEVTQTPSHQVTQMGQEVILRCVPISNHLYFYWYRQILGQKVEFLVSFYNNEISEKSEIFDDQFSVERPDGSNFTLKIRSTKLEDSAMYFCASSAEGGSTDTQYFGPGTRLTVL.

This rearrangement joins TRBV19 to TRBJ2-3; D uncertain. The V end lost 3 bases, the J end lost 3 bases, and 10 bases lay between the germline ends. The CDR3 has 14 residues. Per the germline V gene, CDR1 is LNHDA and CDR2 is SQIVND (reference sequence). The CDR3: CASSISLRTDTQYF. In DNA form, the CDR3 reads TGTGCCAGTAGTATTTCTCTCAGGACAGATACGCAGTATTTT.

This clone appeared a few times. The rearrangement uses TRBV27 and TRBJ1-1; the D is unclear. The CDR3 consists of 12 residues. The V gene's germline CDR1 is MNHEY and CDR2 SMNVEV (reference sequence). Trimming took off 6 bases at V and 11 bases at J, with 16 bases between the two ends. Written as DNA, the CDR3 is TGTGCCAGCAGCTCCGGAGGCGGGGTGGCTTTCTTT. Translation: CASSSGGGVAFF.

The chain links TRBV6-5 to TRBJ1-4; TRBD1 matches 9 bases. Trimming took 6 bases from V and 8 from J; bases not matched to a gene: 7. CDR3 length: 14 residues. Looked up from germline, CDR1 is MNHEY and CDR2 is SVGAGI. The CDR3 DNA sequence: TGTGCCAGCAGCAAGACAGGGGGATACGAAAAACTGTTTTTT. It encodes CASSKTGGYEKLFF.

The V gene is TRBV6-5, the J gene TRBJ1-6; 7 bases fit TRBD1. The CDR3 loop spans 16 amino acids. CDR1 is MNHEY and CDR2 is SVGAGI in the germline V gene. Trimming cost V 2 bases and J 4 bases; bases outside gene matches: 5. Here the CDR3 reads CASSYAQGVYNSPLHF. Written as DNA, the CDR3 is TGTGCCAGCAGTTACGCCCAGGGGGTTTATAATTCACCCCTCCACTTT.

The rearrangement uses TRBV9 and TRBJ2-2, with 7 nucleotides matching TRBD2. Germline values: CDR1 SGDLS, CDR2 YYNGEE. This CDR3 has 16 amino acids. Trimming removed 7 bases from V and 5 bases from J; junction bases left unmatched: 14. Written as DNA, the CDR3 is TGTGCCAGCTCTGAGTCGGGGGGAACCAGGACCGGGGAGCTGTTTTTT. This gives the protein CASSESGGTRTGELFF. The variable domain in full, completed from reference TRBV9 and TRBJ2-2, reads DSGVTQTPKHLITATGQRVTLRCSPRSGDLSVYWYQQSLDQGLQFLIQYYNGEERAKGNILERFSAQQFPDLHSELNLSSLELGDSALYFCASSESGGTRTGELFFGEGSRLTVL.

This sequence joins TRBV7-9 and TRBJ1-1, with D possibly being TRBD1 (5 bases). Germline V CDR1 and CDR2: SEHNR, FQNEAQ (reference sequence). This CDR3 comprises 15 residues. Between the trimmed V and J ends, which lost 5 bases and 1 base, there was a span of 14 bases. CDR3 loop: CASSHRQTQNTEAFF. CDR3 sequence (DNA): TGTGCCAGCAGCCACCGACAGACCCAGAACACTGAAGCTTTCTTT.

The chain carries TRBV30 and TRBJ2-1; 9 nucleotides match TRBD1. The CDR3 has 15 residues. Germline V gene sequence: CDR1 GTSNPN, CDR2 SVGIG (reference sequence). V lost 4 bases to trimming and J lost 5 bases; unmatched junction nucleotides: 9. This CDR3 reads CAWNFRTGVDNEQFF. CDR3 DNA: TGTGCCTGGAACTTCCGGACAGGGGTGGACAATGAGCAGTTCTTC.

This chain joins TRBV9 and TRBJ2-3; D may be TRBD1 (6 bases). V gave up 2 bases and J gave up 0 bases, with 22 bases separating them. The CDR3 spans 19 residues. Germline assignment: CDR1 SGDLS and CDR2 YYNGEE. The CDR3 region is CASSVTAFGTSLSTDTQYF. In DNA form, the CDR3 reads TGTGCCAGCAGCGTGACCGCCTTTGGGACATCTCTTAGCACAGATACGCAGTATTTT.